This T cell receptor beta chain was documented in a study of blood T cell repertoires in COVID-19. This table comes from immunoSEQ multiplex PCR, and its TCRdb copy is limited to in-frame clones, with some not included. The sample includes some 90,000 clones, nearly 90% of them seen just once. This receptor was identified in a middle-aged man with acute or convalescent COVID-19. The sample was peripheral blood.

CDR3 protein: CASSRGQGHSPLHF. CDR3 nucleotide sequence: TGTGCCAGCAGTCGGGGACAGGGGCATTCACCCCTCCACTTT. The chain links TRBV6-5 to TRBJ1-6; 10 positions match TRBD1. This CDR3 has 14 residues. Per germline, CDR1 MNHEY and CDR2 SVGAGI. V gave up 5 bases and J gave up 8 bases; unmatched junction bases: 3.